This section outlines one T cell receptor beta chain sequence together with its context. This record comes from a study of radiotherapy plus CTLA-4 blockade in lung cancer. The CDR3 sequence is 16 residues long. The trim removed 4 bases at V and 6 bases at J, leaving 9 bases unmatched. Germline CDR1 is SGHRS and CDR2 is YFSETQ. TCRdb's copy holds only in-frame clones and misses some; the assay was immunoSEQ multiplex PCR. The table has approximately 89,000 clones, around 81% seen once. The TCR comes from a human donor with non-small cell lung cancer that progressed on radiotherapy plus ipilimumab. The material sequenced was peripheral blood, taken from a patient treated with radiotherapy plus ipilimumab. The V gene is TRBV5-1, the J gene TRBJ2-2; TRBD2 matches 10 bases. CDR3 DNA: TGCGCCAGCAGCCCCCCCCTAGCGGGAGCCGCCGGGGAGCTGTTTTTT. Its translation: CASSPPLAGAAGELFF.